One sample yielded the 29 T cell receptor beta chains listed below, sequenced in a study of breast tumors, draining lymph nodes, adjacent tissues. The lymph nodes were axillary draining lymph nodes from breast cancer patients. TCRdb re-called the multiplex PCR reads with MiXCR, one entry per CDR3 protein. The sample consists of 150,000 to 200,000 distinct CDR3 sequences, about 33% of them appearing once. The source material was axillary lymph node tissue. All receptors derive from a female donor with breast cancer. Some clones in this sample may be carry-over from other donors' samples.

This clonotype was found many times. This chain joins TRBV30 and TRBJ2-5; 16 bases align to TRBD2. CDR1 and CDR2 from the germline V gene are GTSNPN and SVGIG (reference sequence). The CDR3 spans 15 residues. The CDR3 loop reads CAAGTSGRGGETQYF. The CDR3 DNA sequence: TGTGCGGCCGGGACTAGCGGGAGGGGGGGTGAGACCCAGTACTTC. Variable domain in full (rest from reference TRBV30 and TRBJ2-5): SQTIHQWPATLVQPVGSPLSLECTVEGTSNPNLYWYRQAAGRGLQLLFYSVGIGQISSEVPQNLSASRPQDRQFILSSKKLLLSDSGFYLCAAGTSGRGGETQYFGPGTRLLVL.

This clonotype has a count of ten or more. The chain carries TRBV7-2 and TRBJ2-3; either TRBD1 or TRBD2 may supply D (5 bases each). The V gene's germline CDR1 is SGHTA and CDR2 FQGNSA. The V and J ends lost 5 bases and 6 bases respectively, with 27 bases between them. This CDR3 is built from 18 residues. CDR3 in DNA: TGTGCCAGCAGCGGGACCCCCCCGGGTCGAATACCTCCGGATACGCAGTATTTT. It is translated as CASSGTPPGRIPPDTQYF. Combining the CDR3 with reference TRBV7-2 and TRBJ2-3 gives the whole variable domain GAGVSQSPSNKVTEKGKDVELRCDPISGHTALYWYRQSLGQGLEFLIYFQGNSAPDKSGLPSDRFSAERTGGSVSTLTIQRTQQEDSAVYLCASSGTPPGRIPPDTQYFGPGTRLTVL.

A remark on this clonotype: Given a much more abundant clone one base away, this may be a read error. In this CDR3 the conserved last residue, phenylalanine or tryptophan, is missing, so a read error is likely. The genes are TRBV4-1 and TRBJ1-2, with 7 bases identical to TRBD1. The CDR3 is 13 residues long. CDR1 and CDR2 (germline): MGHRA, YSYEKL. Trimming removed 4 bases from V and 5 bases from J; junction bases left unmatched: 4. The CDR3 loop is CASSPRDSYGYTI. The CDR3 DNA sequence: TGCGCCAGCAGCCCCCGGGACAGTTATGGCTACACCATC.

This clonotype was counted ten times or more. The chain carries TRBV13 and TRBJ2-7; D gene uncertain. Trimming left V 5 bases short and J 2 bases short, with 4 bases between. The germline V gene has CDR1 PRHDT and CDR2 FYEKMQ (reference sequence). CDR3 length: 11 amino acids. CDR3 sequence reads: CASSLAYEQYF. As DNA, the CDR3 is TGTGCCAGCAGCCTCGCCTACGAGCAGTACTTC.

Remarks on this clonotype: This could be a read error, since a much larger clone is one nucleotide away. The chain's CDR3 is CASSLVAWQGHGYPF. CDR3 in DNA: TGTGCCAGCAGCTTAGTAGCGTGGCAGGGGCATGGCTACCCCTTC. V gene TRBV7-2 combines with J gene TRBJ1-2; tentatively, D is TRBD1 (6 bases). The CDR3 consists of 15 residues. CDR1 and CDR2 (germline): SGHTA, FQGNSA.

In its sample, this clonotype was seen a few times. This may come from a read error, since a much larger clone is one base off. The chain combines TRBV9 with TRBJ2-7, with 11 bases matching TRBD2. This CDR3 spans 15 amino acids. Germline CDR1 reads SGDLS; CDR2 reads YYNGEE. The CDR3 spells CASSGSGRGSDEPYF. For the CDR3, the DNA is TGTGCCAGCAGCGGTAGCGGGAGGGGGTCGGACGAGCCGTACTTC.

Written as DNA, the CDR3 is TGTGCCAGTAGTATCCCCGGGAATTCACCCCTCCACTTT. Translating it yields CASSIPGNSPLHF. The chain links TRBV19 to TRBJ1-6; D gene uncertain. The V end was cut by 3 bases, the J end by 7 bases, with 7 bases between. The CDR3 has 13 residues. Germline loops: CDR1 LNHDA, CDR2 SQIVND (reference sequence).

Note on this clonotype: At one boundary the junction diverges from the germline segment, which might be a read error. The V gene is TRBV3-1, the J gene TRBJ2-2; D is unresolved. There are 14 residues in the CDR3. Germline V gene data show CDR1 as LGHDT and CDR2 as YNNKEL (reference sequence). CDR3 protein: CASSQFPWTGELFF. CDR3 coding DNA: TGCGCCAGCAGCCAGTTCCCCTGGACCGGGGAGCTGTTTTTT.

This clonotype was counted at least ten times. CDR3 loop: CASLLAGSFLDTQYF. The CDR3 coding sequence is TGTGCCAGTCTTTTAGCGGGATCCTTCTTGGATACGCAGTATTTT. The rearrangement joins TRBV2 to TRBJ2-3; 8 bases agree with TRBD2. V was clipped by 9 bases and J by 6 bases; unmatched bases: 14. The CDR3 has 15 amino acids. Per germline, CDR1 SNHLY and CDR2 FYNNEI.

This clonotype was counted at least ten times. The chain joins TRBV6-1 to TRBJ1-6; D not resolved. Trimming left V 8 bases short and J 7 bases short, with 9 bases between. The CDR3 has 12 residues. The germline V gene encodes CDR1 MNHNS and CDR2 SASEGT. The DNA for the CDR3 is TGTGCCAGCGGCCTAGCCAATTCACCCCTCCACTTT. Translated, it gives CASGLANSPLHF.

This clonotype appeared a few times. This chain connects TRBV12-3 or TRBV12-4 to TRBJ1-4; the D gene is possibly TRBD1 (5 bases). The CDR3 covers 17 residues. V was clipped by 3 bases and J by 3 bases, with 17 bases between them. The CDR3: CASSFRGPGKANEKLFF. The CDR3, as DNA: TGTGCCAGCAGTTTCCGGGGCCCGGGGAAGGCTAATGAAAAACTGTTTTTT.

This clonotype was observed at least ten times. This chain links TRBV3-1 with TRBJ2-3; 10 bases are a match to TRBD2. The CDR3 sequence is 18 residues long. The J segment lost 5 bases and the V segment lost 3 bases, leaving 14 bases of the junction unmatched. The germline CDR1 and CDR2 sequences are LGHDT and YNNKEL (reference sequence). The CDR3 reads CASSHHTPGLAARDTQYF. DNA of the CDR3: TGTGCCAGCAGCCACCACACACCCGGACTAGCGGCTCGAGATACGCAGTATTTT.

In its sample, this clonotype was seen a few times. This may be a read error: a much more frequent sequence differs by one nucleotide. The rearrangement uses TRBV11-3 and TRBJ2-3; D is perhaps TRBD1 or TRBD2 (5 bases each). The germline CDR1 and CDR2 sequences are SGHNT and YENEEA. This CDR3 is 14 amino acids long. The germline V and J ends were trimmed by 5 bases and 10 bases, with 19 bases remaining between them. For the CDR3, the DNA is TGTGCCAGCAGCGCTCTAGGGGTGGCGGGCCCGCAGTATTTT. This encodes CASSALGVAGPQYF.

This clonotype has at least ten counts. The chain links TRBV19 to TRBJ2-3, with no clear D. This CDR3 comprises 13 residues. Trimming shortened V by 11 bases and J by 2 bases, and 14 bases separated the two germline ends. CDR1 and CDR2 (germline): LNHDA, SQIVND (reference sequence). CDR3 nucleotide sequence: TGTGCCTCTCACCGGAGAGACACAGATACGCAGTATTTT. This sequence encodes CASHRRDTDTQYF.

On this clonotype: Since a much larger clone is just one base distant, this may be a read error. V and J are TRBV12-3 or TRBV12-4 and TRBJ1-3; D is possibly TRBD1 (5 bases). V lost 3 bases and J 0 bases, leaving 9 bases between the germline ends. The CDR3 covers 15 residues. The CDR3 reads CASSFGGYSGNTIYF. The CDR3 region has the DNA TGTGCCAGCAGTTTCGGGGGATACTCTGGAAACACCATATATTTT.

In this sample, this clonotype turned up many times. The V and J genes are TRBV7-3 and TRBJ2-1; D gene unclear. The CDR3 is made up of 16 amino acids. V was pared by 1 base and J by 4 bases, with 14 bases between. CDR1 and CDR2 (germline): SGHTA, FQGTGA. CDR3 in amino acids: CASSLRAESLYNEQFF. CDR3 DNA sequence: TGTGCCAGCAGCTTAAGGGCGGAGAGCCTTTACAATGAGCAGTTCTTC.

As regards this clonotype: The CDR3 does not end in the conserved phenylalanine or tryptophan, so this is likely a read error. The V and J genes are TRBV20-1 and TRBJ1-5, with D possibly being TRBD1 (6 bases). V lost 0 bases and J 2 bases, leaving 20 bases between the germline ends. The CDR3 is 18 amino acids. Germline V gives CDR1 DFQATT, CDR2 SNEGSKA (reference sequence). CDR3 amino acids: CSAREGGFARGGNQPQHG. In DNA form, the CDR3 reads TGCAGTGCTAGAGAGGGGGGCTTCGCTAGGGGTGGCAATCAGCCCCAGCATGGT.

About this clonotype: A much larger clone lies a single base off, so this may be a read error. The rearrangement links TRBV19 to TRBJ2-1; the D gene is possibly TRBD1 (5 bases). The CDR3 extends over 17 amino acids. V lost 1 base to trimming and J lost 8 bases, with 21 bases between them. The germline V gene has CDR1 LNHDA and CDR2 SQIVND (reference sequence). CDR3 region: CASSIGGSLALYDEQFF. CDR3 DNA: TGTGCCAGTAGTATAGGGGGCTCCTTGGCCTTATACGATGAGCAGTTCTTC.

The chain joins TRBV20-1 to TRBJ2-2, with 14 bases lining up with TRBD2. Germline trimming cut 1 base from V and 9 bases from J; bases unmatched to any gene: 7. This CDR3 spans 16 amino acids. Germline values: CDR1 DFQATT, CDR2 SNEGSKA (reference sequence). The CDR3: CSARGLAGGPNRELFF. CDR3 in DNA: TGCAGTGCTAGAGGACTAGCGGGGGGGCCAAACCGGGAGCTGTTTTTT.

This clonotype was counted many times. The chain combines TRBV20-1 with TRBJ2-3; no definite D call. V lost 3 bases and J 0 bases, leaving 10 bases between the germline ends. The CDR3 is 14 residues long. The germline V gene has CDR1 DFQATT and CDR2 SNEGSKA (reference sequence). The CDR3 protein is CSARTPQSTDTQYF. The CDR3 bases are TGCAGTGCTAGGACACCTCAGAGCACAGATACGCAGTATTTT.

V and J are TRBV28 and TRBJ1-5; D uncertain. The V gene's germline CDR1 is MDHEN and CDR2 SYDVKM. The ends were cut back, 5 bases at V and 5 bases at J, with 19 bases in the middle. The CDR3 consists of 16 residues. The CDR3 region has the DNA TGTGCCAGCAGTCCGATTCGAGGAGGAGACGATCAGCCCCAGCATTTT. This gives the protein CASSPIRGGDDQPQHF.

With regard to this clonotype: This CDR3 fails to terminate in the conserved phenylalanine or tryptophan, so it likely reflects a read error. Because the CDR3's place on the DNA is in doubt, the DNA is left out and the CDR3 is given as listed by TCRdb. V is TRBV13 and J is TRBJ1-3; no check of the table's D call, TRBD1, against the DNA was made. Germline V gene data show CDR1 as PRHDT and CDR2 as FYEKMQ (reference sequence). The CDR3 is 9 residues long, ends included. The CDR3 loop reads CASSSPDRV.

This chain joins TRBV6-5 and TRBJ2-1, with D possibly being TRBD1 (11 bases). Trimming cost V 11 bases and J 0 bases, with 23 bases left between them. The CDR3 is 17 amino acids. The germline CDR1 and CDR2 sequences are MNHEY and SVGAGI. CDR3 nucleotide sequence: TGTGCCGGACAGGGGGCGGCTAGCGGGAGCTCCTACAATGAGCAGTTCTTC. Translating it yields CAGQGAASGSSYNEQFF.

In the case of this clonotype: A much bigger clone sits one base away, suggesting this may be a read error. This rearrangement joins TRBV20-1 to TRBJ2-7, with D maybe TRBD2 (5 bases). This CDR3 has 13 residues. Germline V CDR1 and CDR2: DFQATT, SNEGSKA (reference sequence). CDR3: CSARVETTYAQYF. The DNA for the CDR3 is TGCAGTGCTAGAGTAGAGACTACCTACGCGCAGTACTTC.

This clonotype has a count of ten or more. V gene TRBV10-1 combines with J gene TRBJ2-2; 9 nucleotides agree with TRBD2. CDR1 and CDR2 from the germline V gene are WNHNN and SYGVQD (reference sequence). V shed 1 base, J shed 5 bases, and the junction held 8 bases outside the gene matches. The CDR3 length is 17 residues. The CDR3 sequence is CASSEYQRGARTGELFF. CDR3 nucleotide sequence: TGCGCCAGCAGTGAGTATCAGCGGGGGGCCAGGACCGGGGAGCTGTTTTTT.

Ten or more counts support this clonotype. The rearrangement joins TRBV20-1 to TRBJ2-1; 10 nucleotides match TRBD2. This CDR3 is 14 amino acids long. Trimming at V came to 4 bases and at J to 7 bases, leaving 7 bases not matched to a gene. The germline V gene has CDR1 DFQATT and CDR2 SNEGSKA (reference sequence). The CDR3 DNA is TGCAGTGCTATAGCTAGCGGGAGTTCTAATGAGCAGTTCTTC. Translating gives CSAIASGSSNEQFF.

This clonotype was observed a few times. A read error may be the cause here, since a much bigger clone is one base away. V gene TRBV20-1 combines with J gene TRBJ2-1; 7 nucleotides line up with TRBD2. Per germline, CDR1 DFQATT and CDR2 SNEGSKA (reference sequence). This CDR3 has 17 amino acids. The J segment lost 10 bases and the V segment lost 3 bases, leaving 21 bases of the junction unmatched. The CDR3 DNA reads as TGCAGTGCTAGGCTTGGATTGAGCGGGACGAGCTGGGGGGAGCAGTTCTTC. Residues: CSARLGLSGTSWGEQFF.

As regards this clonotype: Since a much larger clone is just one base distant, this may be a read error. The chain has TRBV5-5 and TRBJ2-7, with 7 nucleotides matching TRBD1. Germline CDR1 reads SGHKS; CDR2 reads YYEKEE (reference sequence). This CDR3 has 15 residues. The V gene end was trimmed by 4 bases and the J gene end by 3 bases; junction bases not matched to a gene: 10. CDR3 in amino acids: CASSRTPRQGYEQYF. In DNA form, the CDR3 reads TGTGCCAGCAGCCGTACCCCACGACAGGGCTACGAGCAGTACTTC.

This clonotype was found many times. This chain joins TRBV10-2 and TRBJ2-5; no firm D call. The CDR3 is 13 amino acids. Germline loops: CDR1 WSHSY, CDR2 SAAADI. V was pared by 6 bases and J by 1 base, with 9 bases between. CDR3 nucleotide sequence: TGCGCCAGCAGAGGAGTTTCCCAAGAGACCCAGTACTTC. Translated: CASRGVSQETQYF.